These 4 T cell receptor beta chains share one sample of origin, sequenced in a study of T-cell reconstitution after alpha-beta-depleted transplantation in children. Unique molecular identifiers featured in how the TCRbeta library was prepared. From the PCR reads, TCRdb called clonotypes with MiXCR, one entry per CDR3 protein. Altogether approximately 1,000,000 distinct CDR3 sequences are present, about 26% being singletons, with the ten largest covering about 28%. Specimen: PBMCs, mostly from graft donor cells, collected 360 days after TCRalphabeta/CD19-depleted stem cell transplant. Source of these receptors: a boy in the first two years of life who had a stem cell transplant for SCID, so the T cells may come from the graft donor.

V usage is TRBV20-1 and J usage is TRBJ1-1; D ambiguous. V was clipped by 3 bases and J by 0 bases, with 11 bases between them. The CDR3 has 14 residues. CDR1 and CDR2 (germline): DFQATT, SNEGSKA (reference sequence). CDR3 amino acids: CSASGRLLNTEAFF. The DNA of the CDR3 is TGCAGTGCTAGTGGTAGACTGCTGAACACTGAAGCTTTCTTT.

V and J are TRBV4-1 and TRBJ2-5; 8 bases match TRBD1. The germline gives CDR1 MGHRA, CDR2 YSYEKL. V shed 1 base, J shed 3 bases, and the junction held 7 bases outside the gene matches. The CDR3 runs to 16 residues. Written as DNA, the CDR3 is TGCGCCAGCAGCCAAGGATGGGGACAGGTGGAAGAGACCCAGTACTTC. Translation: CASSQGWGQVEETQYF.

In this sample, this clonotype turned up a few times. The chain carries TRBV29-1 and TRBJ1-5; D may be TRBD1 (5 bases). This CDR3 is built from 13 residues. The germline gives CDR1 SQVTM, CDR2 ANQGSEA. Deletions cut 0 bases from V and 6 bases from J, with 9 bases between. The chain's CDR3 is CSVEEGRGQPQHF. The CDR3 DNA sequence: TGCAGCGTTGAAGAGGGGAGGGGTCAGCCCCAGCATTTT.

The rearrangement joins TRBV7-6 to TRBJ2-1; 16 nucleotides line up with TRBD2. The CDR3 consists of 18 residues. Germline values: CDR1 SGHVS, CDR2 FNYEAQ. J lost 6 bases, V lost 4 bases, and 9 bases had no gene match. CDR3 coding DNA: TGTGCCAGCAGCTCGGGACTAGCGGGGGGGCCGGGCCTCAATGAGCAGTTCTTC. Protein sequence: CASSSGLAGGPGLNEQFF. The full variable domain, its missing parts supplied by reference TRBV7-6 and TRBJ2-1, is GAGVSQSPRYKVTKRGQDVALRCDPISGHVSLYWYRQALGQGPEFLTYFNYEAQQDKSGLPNDRFSAERPEGSISTLTIQRTEQRDSAMYRCASSSGLAGGPGLNEQFFGPGTRLTVL.